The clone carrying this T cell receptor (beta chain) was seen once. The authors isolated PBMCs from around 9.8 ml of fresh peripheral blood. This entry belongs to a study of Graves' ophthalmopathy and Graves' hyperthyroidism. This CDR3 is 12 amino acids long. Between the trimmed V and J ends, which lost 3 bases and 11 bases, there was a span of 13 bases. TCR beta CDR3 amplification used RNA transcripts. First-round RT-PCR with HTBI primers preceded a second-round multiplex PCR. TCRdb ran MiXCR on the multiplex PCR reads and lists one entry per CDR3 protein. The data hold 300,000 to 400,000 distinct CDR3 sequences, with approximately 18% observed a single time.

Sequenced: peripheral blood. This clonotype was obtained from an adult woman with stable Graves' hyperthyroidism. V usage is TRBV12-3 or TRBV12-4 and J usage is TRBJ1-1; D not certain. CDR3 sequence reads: CASSFSQVLAFF. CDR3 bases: TGTGCCAGCAGTTTTTCCCAGGTGTTGGCTTTCTTT.